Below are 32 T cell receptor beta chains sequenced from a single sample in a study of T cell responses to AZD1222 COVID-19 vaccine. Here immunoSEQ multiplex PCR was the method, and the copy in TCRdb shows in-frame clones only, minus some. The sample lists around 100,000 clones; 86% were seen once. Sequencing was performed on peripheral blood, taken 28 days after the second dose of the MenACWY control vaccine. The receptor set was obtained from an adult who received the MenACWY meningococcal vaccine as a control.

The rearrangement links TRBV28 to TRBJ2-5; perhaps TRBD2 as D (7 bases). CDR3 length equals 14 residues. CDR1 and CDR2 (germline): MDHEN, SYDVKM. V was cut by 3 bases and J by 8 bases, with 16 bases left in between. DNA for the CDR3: TGTGCCAGCAGTTTTGCGGGGGCCGGACCAACCCAGTACTTC. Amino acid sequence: CASSFAGAGPTQYF.

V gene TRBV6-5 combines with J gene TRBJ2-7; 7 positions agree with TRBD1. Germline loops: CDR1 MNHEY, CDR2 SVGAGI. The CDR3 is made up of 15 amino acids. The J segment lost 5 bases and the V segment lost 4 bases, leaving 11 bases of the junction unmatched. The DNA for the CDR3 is TGTGCCAGCAGTTCAAGATCGGGACAGAACAACGAGCAGTACTTC. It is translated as CASSSRSGQNNEQYF.

The CDR3 sequence: CASSLGGSYEQYF. The DNA of the CDR3 is TGTGCCAGCAGCCTCGGGGGGTCGTACGAGCAGTACTTC. The V gene is TRBV2, the J gene TRBJ2-7; 7 positions match TRBD2. The V gene's germline CDR1 is SNHLY and CDR2 FYNNEI. The CDR3 runs to 13 residues. Trimming at V came to 6 bases and at J to 4 bases, leaving 6 bases not matched to a gene. Together with reference TRBV2 and TRBJ2-7, the CDR3 gives the full variable domain: EPEVTQTPSHQVTQMGQEVILRCVPISNHLYFYWYRQILGQKVEFLVSFYNNEISEKSEIFDDQFSVERPDGSNFTLKIRSTKLEDSAMYFCASSLGGSYEQYFGPGTRLTVT.

The CDR3 nucleotides read TGTGCCAGCAGTCTCGCCTCCGCGGCGGACTATGGCTACACCTTC. Its protein is CASSLASAADYGYTF. V is TRBV6-2 or TRBV6-3 and J is TRBJ1-2; D uncertain. The CDR3 contains 15 residues. The V end lost 5 bases, the J end lost 3 bases, and 16 bases lay between the germline ends. CDR1 and CDR2 from the germline V gene are MNHEY and SVGEGT.

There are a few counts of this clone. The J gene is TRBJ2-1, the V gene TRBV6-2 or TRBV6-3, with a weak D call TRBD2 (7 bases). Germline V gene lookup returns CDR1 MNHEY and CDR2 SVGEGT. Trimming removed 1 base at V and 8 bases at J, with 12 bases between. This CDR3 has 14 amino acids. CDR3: CASSYYEGGDEQFF. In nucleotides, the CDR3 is TGTGCCAGCAGTTACTATGAGGGGGGGGATGAGCAGTTCTTC.

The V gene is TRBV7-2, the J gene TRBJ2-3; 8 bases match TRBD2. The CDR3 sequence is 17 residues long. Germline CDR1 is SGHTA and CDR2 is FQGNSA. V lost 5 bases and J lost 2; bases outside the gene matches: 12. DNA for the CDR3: TGTGCCAGCAGCCCAGTGGCGCGGGGGGCGACCACAGATACGCAGTATTTT. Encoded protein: CASSPVARGATTDTQYF.

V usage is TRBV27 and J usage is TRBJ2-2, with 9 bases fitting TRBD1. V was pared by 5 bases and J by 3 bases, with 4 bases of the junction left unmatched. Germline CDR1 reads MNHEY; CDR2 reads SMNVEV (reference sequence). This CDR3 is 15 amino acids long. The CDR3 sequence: CASSAQGADTGELFF. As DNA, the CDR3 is TGTGCCAGCAGTGCACAGGGGGCGGACACCGGGGAGCTGTTTTTT.

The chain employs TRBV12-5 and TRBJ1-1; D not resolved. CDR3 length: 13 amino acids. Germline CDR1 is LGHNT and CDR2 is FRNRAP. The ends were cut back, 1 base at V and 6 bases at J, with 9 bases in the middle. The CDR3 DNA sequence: TGTGCTAGTGGTTTGGGGGCCAGGTCTGAAGCTTTCTTT. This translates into CASGLGARSEAFF.

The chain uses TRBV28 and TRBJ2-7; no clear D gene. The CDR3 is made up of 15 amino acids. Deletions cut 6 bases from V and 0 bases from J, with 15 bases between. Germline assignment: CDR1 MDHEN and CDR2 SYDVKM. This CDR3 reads CASSPGSVDSYEQYF. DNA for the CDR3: TGTGCCAGCAGCCCCGGATCCGTGGACTCCTACGAGCAGTACTTC.

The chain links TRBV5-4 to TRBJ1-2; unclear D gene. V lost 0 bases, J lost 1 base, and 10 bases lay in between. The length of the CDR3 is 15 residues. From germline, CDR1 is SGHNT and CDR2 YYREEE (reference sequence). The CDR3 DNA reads TGTGCCAGCAGCTTGGGCCCCCAGGATAACTATGGCTACACCTTC. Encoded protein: CASSLGPQDNYGYTF.

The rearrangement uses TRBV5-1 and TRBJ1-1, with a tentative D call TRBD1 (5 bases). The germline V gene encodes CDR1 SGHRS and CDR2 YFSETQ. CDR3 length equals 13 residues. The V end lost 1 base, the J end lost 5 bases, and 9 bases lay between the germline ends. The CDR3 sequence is CASSLIRETEAFF. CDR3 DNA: TGCGCCAGCAGCTTGATCAGGGAGACTGAAGCTTTCTTT.

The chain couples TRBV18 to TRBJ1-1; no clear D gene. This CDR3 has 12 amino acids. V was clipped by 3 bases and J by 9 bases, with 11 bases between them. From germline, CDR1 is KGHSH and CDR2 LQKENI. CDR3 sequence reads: CASSPRDEKAFF. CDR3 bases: TGTGCCAGCTCACCGCGTGACGAAAAAGCTTTCTTT. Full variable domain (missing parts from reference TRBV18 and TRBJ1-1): NAGVMQNPRHLVRRRGQEARLRCSPMKGHSHVYWYRQLPEEGLKFMVYLQKENIIDESGMPKERFSAEFPKEGPSILRIQQVVRGDSAAYFCASSPRDEKAFFGQGTRLTVV.

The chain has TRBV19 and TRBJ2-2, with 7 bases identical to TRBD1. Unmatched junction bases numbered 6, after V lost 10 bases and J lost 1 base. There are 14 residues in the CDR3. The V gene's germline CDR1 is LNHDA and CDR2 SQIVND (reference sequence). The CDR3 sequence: CATETGLNTGELFF. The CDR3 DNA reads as TGTGCCACCGAGACAGGGTTGAACACCGGGGAGCTGTTTTTT. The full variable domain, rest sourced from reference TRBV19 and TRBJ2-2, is DGGITQSPKYLFRKEGQNVTLSCEQNLNHDAMYWYRQDPGQGLRLIYYSQIVNDFQKGDIAEGYSVSREKKESFPLTVTSAQKNPTAFYLCATETGLNTGELFFGEGSRLTVL.

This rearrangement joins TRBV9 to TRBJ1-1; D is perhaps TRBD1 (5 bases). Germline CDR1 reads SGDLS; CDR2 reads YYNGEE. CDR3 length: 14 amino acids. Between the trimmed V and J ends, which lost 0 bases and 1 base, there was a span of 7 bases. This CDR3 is CASSVVDRNTEAFF. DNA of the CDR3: TGTGCCAGCAGCGTAGTTGACAGGAACACTGAAGCTTTCTTT.

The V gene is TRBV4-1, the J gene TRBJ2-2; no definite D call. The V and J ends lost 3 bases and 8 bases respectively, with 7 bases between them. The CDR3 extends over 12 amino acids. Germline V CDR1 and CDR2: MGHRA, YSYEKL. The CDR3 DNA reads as TGCGCCAGCAGCCAGCGCCAAGGGGAGCTGTTTTTT. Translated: CASSQRQGELFF.

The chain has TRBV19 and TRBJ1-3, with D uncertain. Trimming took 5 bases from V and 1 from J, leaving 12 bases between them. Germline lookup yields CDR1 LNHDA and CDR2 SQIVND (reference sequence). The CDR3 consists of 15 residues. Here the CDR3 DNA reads TGTGCCAGTAGTGACGTTCGGCTATCTGGAAACACCATATATTTT. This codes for CASSDVRLSGNTIYF.

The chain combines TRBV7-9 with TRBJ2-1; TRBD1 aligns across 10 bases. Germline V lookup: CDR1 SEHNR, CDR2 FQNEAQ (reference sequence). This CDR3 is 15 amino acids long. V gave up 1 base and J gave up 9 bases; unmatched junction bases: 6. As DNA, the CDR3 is TGTGCCAGCAGCTTAGGACAGGGGGCGCGGAGTGAGCAGTTCTTC. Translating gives CASSLGQGARSEQFF.

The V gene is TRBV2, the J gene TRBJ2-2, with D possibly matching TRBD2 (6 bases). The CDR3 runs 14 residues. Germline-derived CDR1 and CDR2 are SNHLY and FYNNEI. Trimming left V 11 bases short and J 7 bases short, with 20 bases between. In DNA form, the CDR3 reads TGTGCCGAGGGGAGGTATAGCGGCGGCGGGGAGCTGTTTTTT. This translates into CAEGRYSGGGELFF.

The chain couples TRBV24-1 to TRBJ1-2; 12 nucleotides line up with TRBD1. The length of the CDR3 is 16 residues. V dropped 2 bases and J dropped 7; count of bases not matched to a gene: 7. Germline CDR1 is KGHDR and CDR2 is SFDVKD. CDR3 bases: TGTGCCACCAGTGATTCCGGGACAGGGGGCTTGGGTGGCTACACCTTC. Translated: CATSDSGTGGLGGYTF.

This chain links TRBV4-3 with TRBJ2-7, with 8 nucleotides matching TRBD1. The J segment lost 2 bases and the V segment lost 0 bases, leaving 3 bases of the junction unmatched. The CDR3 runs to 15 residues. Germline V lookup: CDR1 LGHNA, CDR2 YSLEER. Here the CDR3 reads CASSQENRGAYEQYF. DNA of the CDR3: TGCGCCAGCAGCCAAGAGAACAGGGGGGCCTACGAGCAGTACTTC.

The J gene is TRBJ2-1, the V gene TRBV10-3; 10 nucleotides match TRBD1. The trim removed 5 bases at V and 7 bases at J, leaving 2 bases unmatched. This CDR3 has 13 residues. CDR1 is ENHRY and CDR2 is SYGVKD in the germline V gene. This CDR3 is CAISKGQGNEQFF. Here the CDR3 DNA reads TGTGCCATCAGTAAGGGACAGGGGAATGAGCAGTTCTTC.

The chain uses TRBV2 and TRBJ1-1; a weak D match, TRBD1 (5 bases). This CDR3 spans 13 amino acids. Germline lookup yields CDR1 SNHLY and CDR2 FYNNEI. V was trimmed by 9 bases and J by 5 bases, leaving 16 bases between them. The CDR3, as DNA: TGTGCCAGTACCTTAAGCAGGGAGACTGAAGCTTTCTTT. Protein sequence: CASTLSRETEAFF.

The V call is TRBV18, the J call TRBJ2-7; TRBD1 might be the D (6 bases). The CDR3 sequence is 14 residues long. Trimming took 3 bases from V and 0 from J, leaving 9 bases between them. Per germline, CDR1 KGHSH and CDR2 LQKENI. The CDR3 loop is CASSPDSFSYEQYF. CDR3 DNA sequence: TGTGCCAGCTCACCGGACAGTTTCTCCTACGAGCAGTACTTC.

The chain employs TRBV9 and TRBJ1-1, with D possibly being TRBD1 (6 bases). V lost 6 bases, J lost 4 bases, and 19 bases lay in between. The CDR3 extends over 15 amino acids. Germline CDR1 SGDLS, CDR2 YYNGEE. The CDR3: CASTREGGLSTEAFF. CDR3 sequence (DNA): TGTGCCAGCACCAGAGAGGGGGGCTTAAGCACTGAAGCTTTCTTT.

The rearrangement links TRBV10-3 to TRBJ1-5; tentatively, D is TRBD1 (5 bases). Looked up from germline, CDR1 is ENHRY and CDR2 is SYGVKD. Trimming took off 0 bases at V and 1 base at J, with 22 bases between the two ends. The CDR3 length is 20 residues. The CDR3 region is CAISESFLSDKKLSNQPQHF. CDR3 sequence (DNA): TGTGCCATCAGTGAGTCGTTTTTATCGGACAAAAAGTTGAGCAATCAGCCCCAGCATTTT.

The CDR3 DNA is TGTGCCAGCAAAACAGGGGGCCCTAGCTCCTACGAGCAGTACTTC. Translation: CASKTGGPSSYEQYF. The chain employs TRBV28 and TRBJ2-7, with TRBD1 matching over 9 bases. V lost 7 bases, J lost 0 bases, and 7 bases stayed unmatched. The CDR3 loop spans 15 amino acids. Germline values: CDR1 MDHEN, CDR2 SYDVKM.

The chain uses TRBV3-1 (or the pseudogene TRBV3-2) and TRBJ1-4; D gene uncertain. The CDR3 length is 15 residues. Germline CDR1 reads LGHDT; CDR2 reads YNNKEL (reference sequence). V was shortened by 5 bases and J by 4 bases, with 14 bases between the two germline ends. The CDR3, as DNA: TGTGCCAGCAGCGCCCAGGCAGGAGGTAATGAAAAACTGTTTTTT. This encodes CASSAQAGGNEKLFF.

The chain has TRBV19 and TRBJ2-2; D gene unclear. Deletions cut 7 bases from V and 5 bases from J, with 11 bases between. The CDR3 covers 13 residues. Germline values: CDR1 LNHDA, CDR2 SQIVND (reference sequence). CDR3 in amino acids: CASTEQLTGELFF. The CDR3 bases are TGTGCCAGTACAGAACAGCTTACCGGGGAGCTGTTTTTT. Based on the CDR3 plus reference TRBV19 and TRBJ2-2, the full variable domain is DGGITQSPKYLFRKEGQNVTLSCEQNLNHDAMYWYRQDPGQGLRLIYYSQIVNDFQKGDIAEGYSVSREKKESFPLTVTSAQKNPTAFYLCASTEQLTGELFFGEGSRLTVL.

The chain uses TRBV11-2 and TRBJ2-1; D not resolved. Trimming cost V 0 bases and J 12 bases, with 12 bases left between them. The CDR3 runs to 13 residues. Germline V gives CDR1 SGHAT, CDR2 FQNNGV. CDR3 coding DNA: TGTGCCAGCAGCTTAGACCGAACGGAGAGGCAGTTCTTC. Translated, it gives CASSLDRTERQFF.

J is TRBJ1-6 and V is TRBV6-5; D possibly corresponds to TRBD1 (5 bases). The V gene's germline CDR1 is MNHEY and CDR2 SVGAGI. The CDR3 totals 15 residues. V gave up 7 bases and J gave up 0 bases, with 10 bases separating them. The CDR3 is CASIGVLSYNSPLHF. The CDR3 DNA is TGTGCCAGCATAGGGGTTCTCTCCTATAATTCACCCCTCCACTTT.

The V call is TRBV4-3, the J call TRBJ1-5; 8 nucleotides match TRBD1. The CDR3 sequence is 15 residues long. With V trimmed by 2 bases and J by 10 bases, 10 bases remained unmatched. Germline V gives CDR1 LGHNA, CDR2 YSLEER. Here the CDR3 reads CASSQSTGGGFPQHF. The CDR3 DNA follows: TGCGCCAGCAGCCAAAGTACAGGGGGGGGATTCCCCCAGCATTTT.

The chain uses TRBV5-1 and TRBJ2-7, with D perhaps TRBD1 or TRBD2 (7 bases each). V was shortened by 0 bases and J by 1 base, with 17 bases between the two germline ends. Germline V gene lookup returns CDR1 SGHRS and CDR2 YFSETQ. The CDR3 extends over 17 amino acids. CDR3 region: CASSLAGTAGRSYEQYF. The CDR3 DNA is TGCGCCAGCAGCTTGGCCGGGACAGCGGGAAGATCCTACGAGCAGTACTTC. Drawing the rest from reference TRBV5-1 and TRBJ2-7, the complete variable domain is KAGVTQTPRYLIKTRGQQVTLSCSPISGHRSVSWYQQTPGQGLQFLFEYFSETQRNKGNFPGRFSGRQFSNSRSEMNVSTLELGDSALYLCASSLAGTAGRSYEQYFGPGTRLTVT.